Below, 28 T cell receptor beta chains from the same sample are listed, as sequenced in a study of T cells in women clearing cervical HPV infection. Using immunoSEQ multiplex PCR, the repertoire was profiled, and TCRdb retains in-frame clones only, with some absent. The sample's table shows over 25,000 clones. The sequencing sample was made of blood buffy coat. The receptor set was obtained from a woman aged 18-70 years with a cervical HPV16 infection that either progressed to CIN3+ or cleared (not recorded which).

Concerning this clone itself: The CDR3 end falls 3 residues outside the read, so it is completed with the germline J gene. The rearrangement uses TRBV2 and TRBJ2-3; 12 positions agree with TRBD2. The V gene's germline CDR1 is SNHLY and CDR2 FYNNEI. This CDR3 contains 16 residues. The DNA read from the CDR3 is TGTGCCAGCAGTGAGTCTAGCGGGGGGGCCTTGGAGACG. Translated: CASSESSGGALET. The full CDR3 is CASSESSGGALETQYF.

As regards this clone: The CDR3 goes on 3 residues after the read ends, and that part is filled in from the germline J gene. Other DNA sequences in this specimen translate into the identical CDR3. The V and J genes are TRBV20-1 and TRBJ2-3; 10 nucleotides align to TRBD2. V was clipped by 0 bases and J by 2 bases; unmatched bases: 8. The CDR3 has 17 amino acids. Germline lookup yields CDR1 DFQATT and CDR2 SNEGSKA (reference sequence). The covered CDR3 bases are TGCAGTGCTAGAGATACTATCCTAGCGGGAGACACAGATACG. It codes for CSARDTILAGDTDT. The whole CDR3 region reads CSARDTILAGDTDTQYF.

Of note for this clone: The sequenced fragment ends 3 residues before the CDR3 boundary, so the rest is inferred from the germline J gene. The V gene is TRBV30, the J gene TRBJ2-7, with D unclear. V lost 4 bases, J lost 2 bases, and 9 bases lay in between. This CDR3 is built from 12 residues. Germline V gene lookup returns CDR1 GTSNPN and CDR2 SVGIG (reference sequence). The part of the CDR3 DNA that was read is TGTGCCTGGAAACAGACAACCTACGAG. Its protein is CAWKQTTYE. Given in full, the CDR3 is CAWKQTTYEQYF.

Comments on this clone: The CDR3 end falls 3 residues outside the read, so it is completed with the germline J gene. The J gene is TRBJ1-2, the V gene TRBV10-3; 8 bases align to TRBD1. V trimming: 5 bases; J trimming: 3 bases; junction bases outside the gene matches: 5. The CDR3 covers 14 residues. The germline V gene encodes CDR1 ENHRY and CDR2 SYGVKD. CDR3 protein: CAISPQGQDYGYTF. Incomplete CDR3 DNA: TGTGCCATCAGTCCTCAGGGACAGGACTATGGC.

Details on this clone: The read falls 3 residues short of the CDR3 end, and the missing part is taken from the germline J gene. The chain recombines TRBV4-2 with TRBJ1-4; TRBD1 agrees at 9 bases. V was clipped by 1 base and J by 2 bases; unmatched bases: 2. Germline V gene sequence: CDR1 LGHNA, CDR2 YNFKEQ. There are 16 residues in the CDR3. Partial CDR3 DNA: TGTGCCAGCAGCCAAGGACAGGGGGGCACTAATGAAAAA. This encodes CASSQGQGGTNEK. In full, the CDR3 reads CASSQGQGGTNEKLFF.

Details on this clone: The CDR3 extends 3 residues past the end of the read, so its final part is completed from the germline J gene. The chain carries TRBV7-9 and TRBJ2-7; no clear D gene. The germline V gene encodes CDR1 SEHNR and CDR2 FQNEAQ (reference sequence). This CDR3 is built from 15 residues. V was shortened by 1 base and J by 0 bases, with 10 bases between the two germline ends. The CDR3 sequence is CASSLEGLSSYEQYF. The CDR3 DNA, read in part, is TGTGCCAGCAGCTTAGAAGGTCTGAGCTCCTACGAG.

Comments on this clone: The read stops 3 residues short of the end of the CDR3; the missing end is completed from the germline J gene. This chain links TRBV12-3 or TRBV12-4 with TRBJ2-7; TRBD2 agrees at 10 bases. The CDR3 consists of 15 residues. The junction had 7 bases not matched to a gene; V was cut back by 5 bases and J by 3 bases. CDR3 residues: CASSGSGRLIYEQYF. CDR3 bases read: TGTGCCAGCAGTGGTAGCGGGAGGCTTATCTACGAG.

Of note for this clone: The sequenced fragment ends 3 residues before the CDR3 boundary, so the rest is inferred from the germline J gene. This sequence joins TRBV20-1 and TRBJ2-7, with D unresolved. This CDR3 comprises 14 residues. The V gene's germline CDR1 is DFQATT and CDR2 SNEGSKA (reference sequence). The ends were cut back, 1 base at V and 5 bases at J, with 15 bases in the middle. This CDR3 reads CSARVRLVVNEQYF. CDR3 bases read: TGCAGTGCTAGAGTCCGCCTAGTGGTAAACGAG.

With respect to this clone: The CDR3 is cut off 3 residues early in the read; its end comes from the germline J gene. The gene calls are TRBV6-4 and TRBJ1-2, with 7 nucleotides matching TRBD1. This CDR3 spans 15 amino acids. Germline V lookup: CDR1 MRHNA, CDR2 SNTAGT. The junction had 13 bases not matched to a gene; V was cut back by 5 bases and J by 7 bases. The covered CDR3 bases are TGTGCCAGCAGTCCGAGCCCCGACAGGGCGAGTGGC. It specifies CASSPSPDRASG. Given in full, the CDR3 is CASSPSPDRASGYTF.

CDR3 DNA, as far as it was read: TGTGCCAGCAGTGAAGCGCTGGGCCCGATAATTTTTAACACTGAA. It codes for CASSEALGPIIFNTE. The entire CDR3 sequence reads CASSEALGPIIFNTEAFF. This sequence joins TRBV6-1 and TRBJ1-1; D is ambiguous. The read gets to within 3 residues of the CDR3 end, and the germline J gene fills in the rest. Trimming left V 0 bases short and J 2 bases short, with 19 bases between. Germline values: CDR1 MNHNS, CDR2 SASEGT. The CDR3 is 18 residues long.

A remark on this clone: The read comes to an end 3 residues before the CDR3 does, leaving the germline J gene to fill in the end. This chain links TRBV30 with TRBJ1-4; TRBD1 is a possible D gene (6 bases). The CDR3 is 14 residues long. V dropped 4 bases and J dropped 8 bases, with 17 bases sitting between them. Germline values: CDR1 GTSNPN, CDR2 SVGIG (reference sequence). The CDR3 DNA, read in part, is TGTGCCTGGAACGCGGTCAGGGGTAACGAAAAA. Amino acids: CAWNAVRGNEK. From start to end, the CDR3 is CAWNAVRGNEKLFF.

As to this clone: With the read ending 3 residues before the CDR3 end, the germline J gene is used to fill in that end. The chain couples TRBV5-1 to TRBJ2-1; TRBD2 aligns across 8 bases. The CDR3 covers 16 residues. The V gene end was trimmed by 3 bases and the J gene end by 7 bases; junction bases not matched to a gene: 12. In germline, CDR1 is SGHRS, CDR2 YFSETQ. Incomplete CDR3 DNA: TGCGCCAGCAGCTCCTCACCGGGACTAGAAGCAAATGAG. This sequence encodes CASSSSPGLEANE. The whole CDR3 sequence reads CASSSSPGLEANEQFF.

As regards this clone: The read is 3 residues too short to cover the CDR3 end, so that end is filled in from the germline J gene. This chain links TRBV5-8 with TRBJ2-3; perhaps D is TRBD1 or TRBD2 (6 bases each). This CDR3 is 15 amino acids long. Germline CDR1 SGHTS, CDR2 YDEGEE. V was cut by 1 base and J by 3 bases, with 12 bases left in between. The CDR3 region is CASSLLQGGTDTQYF. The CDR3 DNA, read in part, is TGTGCCAGCAGCTTGCTACAGGGAGGTACAGATACG.

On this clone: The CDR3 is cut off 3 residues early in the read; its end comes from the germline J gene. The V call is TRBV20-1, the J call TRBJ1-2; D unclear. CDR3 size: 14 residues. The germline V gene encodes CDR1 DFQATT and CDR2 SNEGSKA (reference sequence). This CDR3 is CSAQSGRSSYDYTF. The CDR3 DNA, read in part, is TGCAGTGCTCAAAGCGGGAGGAGCTCCTACGAC.

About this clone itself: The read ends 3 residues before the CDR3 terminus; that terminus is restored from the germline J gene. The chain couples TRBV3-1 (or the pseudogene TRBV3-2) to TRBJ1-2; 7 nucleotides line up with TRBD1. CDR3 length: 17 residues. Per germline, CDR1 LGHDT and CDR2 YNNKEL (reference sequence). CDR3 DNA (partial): TGTGCCAGCAGCCAAGTATCCCCCGCGGGACAGCCTCCGAGC. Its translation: CASSQVSPAGQPPS. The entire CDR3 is CASSQVSPAGQPPSYTF.

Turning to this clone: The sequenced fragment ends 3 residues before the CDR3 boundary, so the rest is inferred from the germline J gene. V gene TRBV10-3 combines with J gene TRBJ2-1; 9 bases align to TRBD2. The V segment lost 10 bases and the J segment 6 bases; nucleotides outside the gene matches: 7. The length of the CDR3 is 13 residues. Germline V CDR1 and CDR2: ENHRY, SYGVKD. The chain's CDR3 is CATGTSLPNEQFF. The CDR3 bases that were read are TGTGCCACCGGGACTAGCTTACCCAATGAG.

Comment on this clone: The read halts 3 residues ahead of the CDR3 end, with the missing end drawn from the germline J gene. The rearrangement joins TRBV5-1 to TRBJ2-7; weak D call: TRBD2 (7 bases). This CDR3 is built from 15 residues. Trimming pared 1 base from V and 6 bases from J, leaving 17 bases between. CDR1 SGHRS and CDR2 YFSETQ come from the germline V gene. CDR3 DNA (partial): TGCGCCAGCAGCTTGACGGGTGGGGGGGCGCGCGAG. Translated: CASSLTGGGARE. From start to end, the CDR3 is CASSLTGGGAREQYF.

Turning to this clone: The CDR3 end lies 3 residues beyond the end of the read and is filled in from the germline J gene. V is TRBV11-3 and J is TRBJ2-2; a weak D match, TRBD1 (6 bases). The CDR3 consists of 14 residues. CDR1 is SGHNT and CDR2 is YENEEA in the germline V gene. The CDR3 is CASSHRAGANVLFF. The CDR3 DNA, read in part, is TGTGCCAGCAGCCACAGGGCTGGGGCCAACGTG.

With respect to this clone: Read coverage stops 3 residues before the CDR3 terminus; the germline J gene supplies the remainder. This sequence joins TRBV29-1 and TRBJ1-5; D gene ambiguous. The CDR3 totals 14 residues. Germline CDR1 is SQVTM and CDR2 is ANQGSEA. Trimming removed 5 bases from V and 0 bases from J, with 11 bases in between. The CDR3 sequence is CSVIIANSNQPQHF. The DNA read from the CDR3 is TGCAGCGTTATAATTGCGAATAGCAATCAGCCC. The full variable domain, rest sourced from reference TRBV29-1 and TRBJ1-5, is SAVISQKPSRDICQRGTSLTIQCQVDSQVTMMFWYRQQPGQSLTLIATANQGSEATYESGFVIDKFPISRPNLTFSTLTVSNMSPEDSSIYLCSVIIANSNQPQHFGDGTRLSIL.

The CDR3 spells CAGDREGSPLHF. Partial CDR3 DNA: TGTGCCGGGGACAGGGAGGGATCACCC. The chain is built from TRBV30 and TRBJ1-6, with TRBD1 identical over 9 bases. The read gets to within 3 residues of the CDR3 end, and the germline J gene fills in the rest. CDR3 size: 12 residues. CDR1 is GTSNPN, CDR2 SVGIG, per germline (reference sequence). The V gene end was trimmed by 8 bases and the J gene end by 10 bases; junction bases not matched to a gene: 6.

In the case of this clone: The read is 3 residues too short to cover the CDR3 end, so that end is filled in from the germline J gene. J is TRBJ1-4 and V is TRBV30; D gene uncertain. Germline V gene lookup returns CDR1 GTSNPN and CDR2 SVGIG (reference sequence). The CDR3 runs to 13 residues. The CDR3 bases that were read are TGTGCCTGGAGTGTACGCTCAGGCAACGTA. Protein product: CAWSVRSGNV. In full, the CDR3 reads CAWSVRSGNVLFF.

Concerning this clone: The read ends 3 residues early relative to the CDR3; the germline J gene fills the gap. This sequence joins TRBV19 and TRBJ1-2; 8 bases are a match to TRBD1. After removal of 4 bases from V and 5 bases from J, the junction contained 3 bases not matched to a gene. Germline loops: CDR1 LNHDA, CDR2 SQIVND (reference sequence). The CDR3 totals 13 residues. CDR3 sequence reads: CASSRQGSYGYTF. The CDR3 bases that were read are TGTGCCAGTAGTAGACAGGGGTCGTATGGC. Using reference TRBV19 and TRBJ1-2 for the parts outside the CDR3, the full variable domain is DGGITQSPKYLFRKEGQNVTLSCEQNLNHDAMYWYRQDPGQGLRLIYYSQIVNDFQKGDIAEGYSVSREKKESFPLTVTSAQKNPTAFYLCASSRQGSYGYTFGSGTRLTVV.

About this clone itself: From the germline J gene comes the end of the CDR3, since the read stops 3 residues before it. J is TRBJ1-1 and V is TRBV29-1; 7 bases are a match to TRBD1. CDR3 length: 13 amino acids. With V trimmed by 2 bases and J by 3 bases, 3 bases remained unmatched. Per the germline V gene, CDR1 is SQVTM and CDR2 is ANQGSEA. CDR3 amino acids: CSVEQGDYTEAFF. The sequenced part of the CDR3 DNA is TGCAGCGTTGAACAGGGGGATTACACTGAA. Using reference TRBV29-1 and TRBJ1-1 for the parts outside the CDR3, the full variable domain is SAVISQKPSRDICQRGTSLTIQCQVDSQVTMMFWYRQQPGQSLTLIATANQGSEATYESGFVIDKFPISRPNLTFSTLTVSNMSPEDSSIYLCSVEQGDYTEAFFGQGTRLTVV.

CDR3 region: CASSQSVFNTGELFF. CDR3 DNA, as far as it was read: TGTGCCAGCAGCCAATCAGTCTTCAACACCGGGGAG. The chain carries TRBV7-3 and TRBJ2-2; D not certain. From the germline J gene comes the end of the CDR3, since the read stops 3 residues before it. CDR3 length equals 15 residues. V lost 5 bases and J 2 bases, leaving 12 bases between the germline ends. Germline V gene data show CDR1 as SGHTA and CDR2 as FQGTGA.

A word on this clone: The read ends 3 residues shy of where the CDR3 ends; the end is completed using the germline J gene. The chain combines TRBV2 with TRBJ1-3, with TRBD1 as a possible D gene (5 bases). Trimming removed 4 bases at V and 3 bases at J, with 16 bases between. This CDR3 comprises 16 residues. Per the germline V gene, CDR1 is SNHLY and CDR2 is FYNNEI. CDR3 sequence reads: CASSAEGLAFGNTIYF. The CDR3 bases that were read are TGTGCCAGCAGTGCTGAGGGGCTAGCGTTTGGAAACACC.

CDR3 region: CASSRDMNTDTQYF. The sequenced part of the CDR3 DNA is TGTGCCAGCAGCAGGGACATGAACACAGATACG. V is TRBV5-6 and J is TRBJ2-3, with D perhaps matching TRBD1 (6 bases). The read gets to within 3 residues of the CDR3 end, and the germline J gene fills in the rest. CDR3 size: 14 residues. Germline-derived CDR1 and CDR2 are SGHDT and YYEEEE. Trimming took off 4 bases at V and 2 bases at J, with 11 bases between the two ends.

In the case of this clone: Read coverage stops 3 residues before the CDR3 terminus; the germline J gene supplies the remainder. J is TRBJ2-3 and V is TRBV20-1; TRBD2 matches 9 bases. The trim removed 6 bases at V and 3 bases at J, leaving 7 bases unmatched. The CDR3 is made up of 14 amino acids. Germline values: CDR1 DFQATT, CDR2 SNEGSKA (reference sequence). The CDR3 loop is CSARTSVATDTQYF. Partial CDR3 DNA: TGCAGTGCCAGGACTAGCGTCGCAACAGATACG.

CDR3 DNA (partial): TGTGCCAGCAGCCGACTAGCGGGGGGCCTCCAAGAGACC. Protein: CASSRLAGGLQET. The whole CDR3 region reads CASSRLAGGLQETQYF. This chain connects TRBV2 to TRBJ2-5, with 13 bases matching TRBD2. The CDR3 end lies 3 residues beyond the end of the read and is filled in from the germline J gene. The junction had 5 bases not matched to a gene; V was cut back by 6 bases and J by 1 base. This CDR3 has 16 residues. The germline gives CDR1 SNHLY, CDR2 FYNNEI.